The TCR beta chain under discussion was sequenced for a study of identical twins. Study findings and constraints: With monozygotic twins, out-of-frame TCR alpha sharing exceeded what models estimated.

TCRdb fed the 5' RACE reads into MiXCR, producing one record per CDR3 protein. This table holds a few hundred thousand distinct CDR3 sequences, more than 6.5% found once. This clonotype was found a few times. No antigen is known for it. The ends were cut back, 2 bases at V and 5 bases at J, with 12 bases in the middle. Germline V gene lookup returns CDR1 SQVTM and CDR2 ANQGSEA. This CDR3 is 13 amino acids long. All donors were healthy Caucasians. A further study also used this sample, focusing on yellow fever vaccine responses in identical twins.

Sequencing was performed on memory (CD45RO+) T cells sorted from blood. The rearrangement links TRBV29-1 to TRBJ1-1; TRBD1 might be the D (5 bases). This TCR was recovered from a woman aged 18-29 years in good health. This chain's CDR3 is CSVESTGGTEAFF. For the CDR3, the DNA is TGCAGCGTTGAATCTACAGGAGGGACTGAAGCTTTCTTT. Using reference TRBV29-1 and TRBJ1-1 for the parts outside the CDR3, the full variable domain is SAVISQKPSRDICQRGTSLTIQCQVDSQVTMMFWYRQQPGQSLTLIATANQGSEATYESGFVIDKFPISRPNLTFSTLTVSNMSPEDSSIYLCSVESTGGTEAFFGQGTRLTVV.